One sample yielded the 14 T cell receptor beta chains listed below, sequenced in a study of T cells expressing NK-cell markers. TCRdb re-called the 5' RACE reads and catalogs CDR3 proteins one per entry, DNA excluded. The sample data list some 140,000 distinct CDR3 sequences. Sequenced sample: blood T cells: a sorted CD56 or NKG2C T cell subset, CD4+ or CD8+ T cells, or bulk PBMC T cells (not recorded which). The receptors shown here come from a woman aged 50 to 65 in good health.

CDR3 residues: CASSQVSGATDTQYF. The rearrangement links TRBV4-1 to TRBJ2-3; with no DNA, the TCRdb D assignment of TRBD1 cannot be verified. The CDR3 sequence is 15 residues long. Germline V gives CDR1 MGHRA, CDR2 YSYEKL.

The rearrangement links TRBV4-1 to TRBJ2-1; no DNA is available, so the TRBD1 call from TCRdb remains unchecked. The CDR3 length is 15 residues. Germline CDR1 reads MGHRA; CDR2 reads YSYEKL. The CDR3 is CASSQEGGGHNEQFF.

The rearrangement uses TRBV25-1 and TRBJ2-2. The germline V gene has CDR1 MGHDK and CDR2 SYGVNS. CDR3 length: 13 amino acids. The CDR3 loop is CASSSGSTGELFF. Based on the CDR3 plus reference TRBV25-1 and TRBJ2-2, the full variable domain is EADIYQTPRYLVIGTGKKITLECSQTMGHDKMYWYQQDPGMELHLIHYSYGVNSTEKGDLSSESTVSRIRTEHFPLTLESARPSHTSQYLCASSSGSTGELFFGEGSRLTVL.

The chain combines TRBV12-3 or TRBV12-4 with TRBJ1-1. The CDR3 runs 15 residues. The CDR3 spells CASSPLTKTNTEAFF.

The chain combines TRBV25-1 with TRBJ2-5; TCRdb picks TRBD1, but there is no DNA to check that call. From germline, CDR1 is MGHDK and CDR2 SYGVNS. The CDR3 covers 16 residues. CDR3 sequence: CASSDGIRGIQETQYF.

This sequence joins TRBV16 and TRBJ2-1; TCRdb's D call of TRBD2 is untestable without DNA. Per germline, CDR1 KGHSY and CDR2 FQNENV. The CDR3 has 15 amino acids. The CDR3 region is CASSQFSGSGNEQFF.

The chain links TRBV6-4 to TRBJ1-3. This CDR3 is 15 amino acids long. The V gene's germline CDR1 is MRHNA and CDR2 SNTAGT. The CDR3 loop reads CASSESAGSGNTIYF.

The chain carries TRBV7-8 and TRBJ2-2; TCRdb calls TRBD2, which cannot be checked without DNA. CDR3 length: 15 amino acids. Germline loops: CDR1 SGHVS, CDR2 FQNEAQ. CDR3 sequence reads: CASRILAGEVGELFF.

This sequence joins TRBV12-5 and TRBJ1-5. The CDR3 is 11 amino acids. Per the germline V gene, CDR1 is LGHNT and CDR2 is FRNRAP. CDR3 amino acids: CASGSGQPQHF.

The chain has TRBV6-6 and TRBJ1-4; the D call of TRBD1 rests on TCRdb alone, since no DNA is present to check it. CDR3 length: 12 amino acids. The V gene's germline CDR1 is MNHNY and CDR2 SVGAGI (reference sequence). This CDR3 reads CATSPGNEKLFF.

The rearrangement uses TRBV4-1 and TRBJ2-1; TCRdb lists TRBD2, though no DNA is available to test this call. Looked up from germline, CDR1 is MGHRA and CDR2 is YSYEKL. The CDR3 extends over 16 amino acids. CDR3 residues: CASSQDRLAGGRRQFF.

The chain uses TRBV7-8 and TRBJ2-2; absent DNA, TCRdb's TRBD2 call cannot be checked. Germline V lookup: CDR1 SGHVS, CDR2 FQNEAQ. The CDR3 has 12 residues. The CDR3 spells CARREETGELFF.

The rearrangement joins TRBV12-3 or TRBV12-4 to TRBJ2-1; without DNA, the TCRdb call of TRBD2 cannot be checked. This CDR3 is 15 amino acids long. The CDR3 sequence: CASSIPAGEVDEQFF.

This chain uses TRBV10-1 with TRBJ2-2; TCRdb indicates TRBD1, and absent DNA this call remains unverified. The CDR3 totals 17 residues. Germline CDR1 is WNHNN and CDR2 is SYGVQD (reference sequence). This chain's CDR3 is CASSESKAGIYTGELFF.